These T cell receptor beta chains were read from a single sample in a study of cytomegalovirus exposure and HLA in healthy donors. Profiling relied on immunoSEQ multiplex PCR, and the TCRdb table lists in-frame clones only, not all of them. The data show 60,000 to 75,000 clones, with approximately 79% seen just once and 2.9% held by the top ten. The specimen was PBMCs. These receptors were collected from a woman younger than 45 in good health and CMV-seronegative. CDR3s include the opening cysteine and the closing phenylalanine or tryptophan.

v_call: TRBV7-8; j_call: TRBJ2-7; cdr3_aa: CASSWGGGYEQYF
v_call: TRBV10-2; j_call: TRBJ2-2; cdr3_aa: CASRKGGRNTGELFF
v_call: TRBV19; j_call: TRBJ2-1; cdr3_aa: CASSIEGAGGYNEQFF
v_call: TRBV19; j_call: TRBJ1-6; cdr3_aa: CASSITGTDNSPLHF
v_call: TRBV27; j_call: TRBJ1-5; cdr3_aa: CASRGQGGNQPQHF
v_call: TRBV30; j_call: TRBJ1-3; cdr3_aa: CAWSSAIRVISGNTIYF
v_call: TRBV19; j_call: TRBJ2-5; cdr3_aa: CASSTPTGGETQYF
v_call: TRBV11-3; j_call: TRBJ1-1; cdr3_aa: CASSLVVRGAAEAFF
v_call: TRBV18; j_call: TRBJ1-1; cdr3_aa: CASSLQGGHTEAFF
v_call: TRBV6-5; j_call: .; cdr3_aa: CASQRVGQFSYEQYF
v_call: TRBV4-2; j_call: TRBJ1-3; cdr3_aa: CASSQTGTGAGNTIYF
v_call: TRBV7-2; j_call: TRBJ1-1; cdr3_aa: CASSRQENTEAFF
v_call: TRBV5-4; j_call: TRBJ2-1; cdr3_aa: CASSLAGRPEQFF
v_call: TRBV19; j_call: TRBJ2-2; cdr3_aa: CASSPGGLAGGPIGELFF
v_call: TRBV7-9; j_call: TRBJ1-4; cdr3_aa: CASSWGDRPNEKLFF
v_call: TRBV6-1; j_call: TRBJ1-4; cdr3_aa: CASSPNGREEKLFF